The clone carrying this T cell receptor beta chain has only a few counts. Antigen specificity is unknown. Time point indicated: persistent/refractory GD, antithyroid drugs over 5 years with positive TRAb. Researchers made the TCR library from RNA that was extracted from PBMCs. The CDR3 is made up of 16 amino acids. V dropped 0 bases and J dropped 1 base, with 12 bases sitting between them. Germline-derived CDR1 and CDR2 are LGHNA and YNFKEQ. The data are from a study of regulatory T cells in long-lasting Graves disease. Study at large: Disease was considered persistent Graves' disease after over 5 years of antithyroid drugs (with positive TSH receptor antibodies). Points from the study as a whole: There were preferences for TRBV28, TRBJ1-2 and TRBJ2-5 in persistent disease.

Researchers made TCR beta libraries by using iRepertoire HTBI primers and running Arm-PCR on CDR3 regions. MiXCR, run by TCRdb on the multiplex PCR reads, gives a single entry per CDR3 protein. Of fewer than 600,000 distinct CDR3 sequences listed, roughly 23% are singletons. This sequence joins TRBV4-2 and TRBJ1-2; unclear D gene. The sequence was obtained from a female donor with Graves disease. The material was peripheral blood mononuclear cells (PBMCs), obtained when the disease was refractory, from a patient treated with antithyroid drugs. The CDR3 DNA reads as TGTGCCAGCAGCCAAGAAGCAGGCCGTTTTAACTATGGCTACACCTTC. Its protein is CASSQEAGRFNYGYTF.